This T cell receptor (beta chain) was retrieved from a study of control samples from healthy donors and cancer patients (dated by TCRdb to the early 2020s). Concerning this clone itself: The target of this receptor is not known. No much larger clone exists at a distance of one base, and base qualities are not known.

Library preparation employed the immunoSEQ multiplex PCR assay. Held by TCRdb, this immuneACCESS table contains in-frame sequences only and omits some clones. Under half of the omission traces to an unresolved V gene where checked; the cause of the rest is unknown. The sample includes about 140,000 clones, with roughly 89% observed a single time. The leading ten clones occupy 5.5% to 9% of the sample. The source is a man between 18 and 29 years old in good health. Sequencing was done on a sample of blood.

The CDR3 loop reads CATTAGGGEKLFF. The base sequence is TGTGCCACCACCGCAGGGGGCGGTGAAAAACTGTTTTTT. The receptor chain draws on TRBV15 and TRBJ1-4; 8 nucleotides in the junction match TRBD1. The CDR3 holds 13 amino acids from the cysteine to the phenylalanine. Only CDR3 DNA remains: 39 bases, in frame from the first base. V ends up 7 bases short and J 7 bases short, with an unmatched junction base count of 5. CDR1 and CDR2, looked up from the germline V gene (reference sequence), are LNHNV and YYDKDF.